This T cell receptor beta chain came from a study of chemoradiotherapy in HPV16-positive cancers. Whole-study findings and limits: Functional assays defining HPV-specific T cells used only a couple of HPV16-positive patients. Candidate HPV-specific clones and E7-related TCR motifs grew in tumor during treatment. For HPV16-positive patients, expanding HPV-responsive T cells associated with longer recurrence-free survival.

V was clipped by 2 bases and J by 8 bases, with 13 bases between them. Germline-derived CDR1 and CDR2 are SGHNT and YYREEE (reference sequence). The CDR3 length is 13 residues. Over chemoradiotherapy, repertoires were sampled more than once. On this clone: Its antigen is as yet unknown.

TCRdb's table, derived via immunoSEQ multiplex PCR, lists solely in-frame clones and lacks some. This table has around 2,700 clones, around 85% appearing once. The rearrangement joins TRBV5-4 to TRBJ1-2, with D perhaps matching TRBD1 (5 bases). Sample: tumor tissue, taken from a patient who underwent chemoradiotherapy. The origin of this receptor is a human donor with HPV-associated anogenital cancer. The chain's CDR3 is CASSFHGGMGYTF. The CDR3 DNA sequence: TGTGCCAGCAGCTTCCATGGGGGTATGGGCTACACCTTC. The full variable domain, completed using reference TRBV5-4 and TRBJ1-2, is ETGVTQSPTHLIKTRGQQVTLRCSSQSGHNTVSWYQQALGQGPQFIFQYYREEENGRGNFPPRFSGLQFPNYSSELNVNALELDDSALYLCASSFHGGMGYTFGSGTRLTVV.